This T cell receptor beta chain was sequenced during a study of blood T cell repertoires in COVID-19 (dated by TCRdb to the early 2020s). Notes on the research overall: Samples from collaborators originated in the United States, Italy and Spain and spanned both the acute and convalescent phases of COVID-19. The prospective study material was composed of cDNA or gDNA derived from T cells, B-cell-depleted T cells, or PBMCs. Subjects who had been exposed to COVID-19, were actively infected with it, or had recovered from it provided the deeply sampled blood TCRbeta repertoires that made up the dataset. A freely available public database, intended as a resource for researchers studying the immune response to SARS-CoV-2, is where the repertoires were released. The samples were drawn from the first 160 participants of the ongoing ImmuneRACE study and from some 1,300 subjects provided by 6 global collaborators. Sample metadata almost always included a de-identified subject ID, COVID-19 status, age in years and sex. HLA class I and class II types, where available, came from metadata supplied by the sample provider rather than from assay-based typing.

The collaborating institutions used their own protocols to collect whole blood in K2EDTA tubes. For TCRbeta analysis, collaborators shipped samples in one of three forms: frozen whole blood, isolated PBMCs, or DNA extracted from either of those sample types. TCRbeta CDR3 regions were amplified from genomic DNA using the immunoSEQ Assay, a bias-controlled multiplex PCR. As for how the authors treated the data: The number of nucleated cells in each sample was estimated from the amplification of reference gene primers within the assay. To quantify the absolute abundance of each unique TCRbeta CDR3 rearrangement, sequence reads were collapsed and filtered. For each sample, productive Simpson clonality was calculated as the square root of Simpson's diversity index across productive rearrangements. The table was pulled from immuneACCESS by TCRdb, which kept in-frame rearrangements only. Such tables lose some clones; where checked, under half of the loss comes from unresolved V genes, and the rest has no known cause. V, J and clone size derive from that table, while D and trimming were established from the DNA sequence. The sample profile shows approximately 140,000 clones; under 90% of them were found once. About 40% of the sample lies in the top ten.

From the cysteine up to the phenylalanine, the CDR3 has a length of 15 residues. The CDR3 DNA has 45 bases and is translated from base 1. The germline V and J ends show losses of 6 bases and 5 bases respectively, and no gene match explains 10 bases of the junction. Sequences MNHEY (CDR1) and SVGEGT (CDR2) are obtained from the germline V gene. As concerns this clone: It has no known antigen specificity. Base-call qualities are not available, and no considerably larger clone is one nucleotide away.

The paper as a whole reports these results and caveats: The amount of clinical and demographic metadata varied by source and participant and was provided uncurated.

This sequence was found in a human donor in a cohort sampled during active COVID-19. The receptor chain draws on TRBV6-2 or TRBV6-3 and TRBJ2-5, and TRBD1 aligns with 9 junction nucleotides. The sequencing sample was made of peripheral blood. The nucleotides read TGTGCCAGCAGCCCGGGACAGGGCAGGGGGGAGACCCAGTACTTC. The translation is CASSPGQGRGETQYF.